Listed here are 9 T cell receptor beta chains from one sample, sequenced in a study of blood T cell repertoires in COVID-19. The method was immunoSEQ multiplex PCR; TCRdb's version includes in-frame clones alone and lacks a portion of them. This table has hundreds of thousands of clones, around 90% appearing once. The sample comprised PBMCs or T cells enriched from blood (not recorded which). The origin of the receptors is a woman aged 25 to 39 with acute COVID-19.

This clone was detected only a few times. DNA for the CDR3: TGTGCCAGCCGGGCAGGGTCGTACGAGCAGTACTTC. Protein: CASRAGSYEQYF. J is TRBJ2-7 and V is TRBV28, with D possibly TRBD1 on 5 matching bases. V lost 8 bases, J lost 4 bases, and 12 bases lay in between. The CDR3 consists of 12 residues. Germline loops: CDR1 MDHEN, CDR2 SYDVKM.

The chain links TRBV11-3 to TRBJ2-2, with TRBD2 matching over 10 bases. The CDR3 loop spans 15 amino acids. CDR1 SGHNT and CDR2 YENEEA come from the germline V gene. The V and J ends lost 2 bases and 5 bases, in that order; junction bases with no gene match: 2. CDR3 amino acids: CASSLLAGDTGELFF. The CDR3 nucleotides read TGTGCCAGCAGCTTACTAGCGGGAGATACCGGGGAGCTGTTTTTT. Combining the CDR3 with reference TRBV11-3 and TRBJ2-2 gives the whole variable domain EAGVVQSPRYKIIEKKQPVAFWCNPISGHNTLYWYLQNLGQGPELLIRYENEEAVDDSQLPKDRFSAERLKGVDSTLKIQPAELGDSAVYLCASSLLAGDTGELFFGEGSRLTVL.

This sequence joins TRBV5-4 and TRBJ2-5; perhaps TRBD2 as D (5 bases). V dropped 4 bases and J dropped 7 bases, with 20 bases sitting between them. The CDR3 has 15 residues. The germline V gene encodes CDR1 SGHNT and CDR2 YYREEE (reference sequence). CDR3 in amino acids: CASSARREFGGTQYF. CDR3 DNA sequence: TGTGCCAGCAGCGCTAGACGGGAATTCGGAGGGACCCAGTACTTC.

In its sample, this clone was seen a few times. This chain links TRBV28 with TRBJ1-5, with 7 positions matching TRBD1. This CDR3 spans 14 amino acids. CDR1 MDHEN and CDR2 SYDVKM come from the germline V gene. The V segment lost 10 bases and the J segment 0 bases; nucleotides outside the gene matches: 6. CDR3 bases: TGTGCCACCTTCCAGGGGGATAGCAATCAGCCCCAGCATTTT. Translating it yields CATFQGDSNQPQHF.

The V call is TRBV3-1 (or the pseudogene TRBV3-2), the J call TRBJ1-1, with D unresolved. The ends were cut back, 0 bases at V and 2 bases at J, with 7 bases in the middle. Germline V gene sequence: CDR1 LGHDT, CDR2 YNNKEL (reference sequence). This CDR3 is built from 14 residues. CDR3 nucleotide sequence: TGTGCCAGCAGCCAAGAGACTCCAAACACTGAAGCTTTCTTT. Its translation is CASSQETPNTEAFF.

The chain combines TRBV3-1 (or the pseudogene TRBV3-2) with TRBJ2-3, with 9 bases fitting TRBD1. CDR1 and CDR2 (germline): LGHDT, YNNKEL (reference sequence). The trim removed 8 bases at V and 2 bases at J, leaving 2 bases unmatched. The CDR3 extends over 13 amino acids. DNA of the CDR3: TGTGCCAGCGGGACAGGGAACACAGATACGCAGTATTTT. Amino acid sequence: CASGTGNTDTQYF.

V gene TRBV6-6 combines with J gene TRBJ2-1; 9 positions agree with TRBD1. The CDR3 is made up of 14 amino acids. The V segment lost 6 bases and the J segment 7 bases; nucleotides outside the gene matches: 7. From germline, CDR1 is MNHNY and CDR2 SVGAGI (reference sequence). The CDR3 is CASRRGQGKNEQFF. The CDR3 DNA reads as TGTGCCAGCAGGCGAGGACAGGGGAAAAATGAGCAGTTCTTC.

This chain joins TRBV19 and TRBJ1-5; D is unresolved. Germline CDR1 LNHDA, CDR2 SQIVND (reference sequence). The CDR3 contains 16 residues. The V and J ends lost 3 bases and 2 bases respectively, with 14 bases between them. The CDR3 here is CASSISGTQGNQPQHF. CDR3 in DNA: TGTGCCAGTAGTATCTCAGGAACTCAGGGCAATCAGCCCCAGCATTTT.

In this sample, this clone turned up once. CDR3: CASTPSGGPGDTQYF. In nucleotides, the CDR3 is TGTGCCAGCACCCCAAGCGGGGGCCCCGGAGATACGCAGTATTTT. The V gene is TRBV6-5, the J gene TRBJ2-3; TRBD2 aligns across 8 bases. Germline assignment: CDR1 MNHEY and CDR2 SVGAGI. Germline trimming cut 7 bases from V and 5 bases from J; bases unmatched to any gene: 11. The CDR3 contains 15 residues.